This entry concerns a single T cell receptor beta chain. The sample originates from a study of blood T cell repertoires in COVID-19. In the original processing: Quantification of nucleated cells was approximated via reference gene primer amplification. The table came from immunoSEQ multiplex PCR; TCRdb's copy has only in-frame clones and leaves some out. Clonal size and the V and J genes are those of that table, whereas D and trimming came from the DNA. The sample consists of approximately 190,000 clones, more than 75% of them appearing once. The CDR3 spans 14 residues. The ends were cut back, 6 bases at V and 0 bases at J, with 9 bases in the middle. Germline CDR1 SNHLY, CDR2 FYNNEI.

The sequence came from a woman aged 60-75 years with COVID-19, enrolled during active disease. The sequenced sample was peripheral blood. The J gene is TRBJ1-3, the V gene TRBV2; D remains ambiguous. The CDR3 DNA is TGTGCCAGCAGACCAGGCTTCTCTGGAAACACCATATATTTT. Protein: CASRPGFSGNTIYF.